The clone carrying this TCR beta chain was seen only a few times. Its antigen is currently unknown. This CDR3 is built from 19 residues. The V end was cut by 8 bases, the J end by 4 bases, with 29 bases between. From germline, CDR1 is KGHDR and CDR2 SFDVKD. These data come from a study of molecular identifiers for immune sequencing clone quantification. Study-wide results and caveats: A shared barcode on identical TCR molecules could lead to underestimated sizes for highly expanded clones.

TCRdb re-called the PCR reads with MiXCR, one entry per CDR3 protein. The sample contains 300,000 to 400,000 distinct CDR3 sequences, about a fifth of which appear only once. This receptor was identified in a human donor in good health. Some libraries in this study had Jurkat cell RNA spiked in. This rearrangement joins TRBV24-1 to TRBJ1-5; D is uncertain. The material sequenced was naive CD8+ T cells from blood, with Jurkat cell RNA spiked in. Subset: FACS-sorted CD8+CD4-CCR7+CD45RA+ naive T cells. This chain's CDR3 is CATTMIPMAVLPGNQPQHF. The CDR3 coding sequence is TGTGCCACCACCATGATCCCTATGGCAGTCCTCCCTGGGAATCAGCCCCAGCATTTT.